What follows is one TCR beta chain and its context. The CDR3 extends over 12 amino acids. Germline loops: CDR1 SGHDT, CDR2 YYEEEE. Trimming stripped 0 bases from V and 7 bases from J, with 7 bases between. This sample was taken from a study of blood T cell repertoires in COVID-19. Study overall: Acute and convalescent COVID-19 specimens originated in the United States, Italy and Spain.

TCRdb keeps only in-frame clones here, not all; method: immunoSEQ multiplex PCR. The repertoire has 80,000 to 95,000 clones, 75% to 90% of them found once; the top ten carry 16%. The gene calls are TRBV5-6 and TRBJ1-2, with a weak D call TRBD1 (6 bases). The sample was peripheral blood. The sequence was collected from a woman aged 80 or over with active or convalescent COVID-19. CDR3 in amino acids: CASSLGGPGYTF. The DNA of the CDR3 is TGTGCCAGCAGCTTGGGGGGGCCTGGCTACACCTTC.